Presented here are 19 T cell receptor beta chains from one specimen sequenced in a study of OX40 agonist ivuxolimab in advanced cancers. Method: immunoSEQ multiplex PCR; TCRdb's copy keeps in-frame clones and lacks some. The data hold around 67,000 clones, with about 90% observed a single time. The sequenced sample was CD4+ or CD8+ T cells sorted from blood, obtained in a trial of the OX40 agonist ivuxolimab. The receptors here all came from an adult with an advanced solid tumor such as melanoma, head and neck, liver or kidney cancer.

The chain carries TRBV4-3 and TRBJ1-5; 7 bases fit TRBD1. Trimming cost V 1 base and J 3 bases; bases outside gene matches: 3. Per the germline V gene, CDR1 is LGHNA and CDR2 is YSLEER. This CDR3 has 15 amino acids. The CDR3 is CASSQVTGHNQPQHF. The CDR3 nucleotides read TGCGCCAGCAGCCAAGTGACAGGGCACAATCAGCCCCAGCATTTT.

The chain carries TRBV6-1 and TRBJ1-5; D is unresolved. The CDR3 runs 15 residues. CDR1 is MNHNS, CDR2 SASEGT, per germline. Trimming cost V 2 bases and J 9 bases, with 17 bases left between them. DNA of the CDR3: TGTGCCAGCAGTGAATCTCACGGTGGGATGGGGCCCCAGCATTTT. It translates to CASSESHGGMGPQHF.

This clone was recorded once. The V call is TRBV28, the J call TRBJ2-2; 9 bases fit TRBD1. V lost 5 bases and J lost 7; bases outside the gene matches: 11. CDR3 length equals 16 residues. Germline lookup yields CDR1 MDHEN and CDR2 SYDVKM. In DNA, the CDR3 is TGTGCCAGCAGTCCCCCGACAGGGGGAGTTGGCGGGGAGCTGTTTTTT. Protein: CASSPPTGGVGGELFF.

V usage is TRBV27 and J usage is TRBJ2-2, with D perhaps matching TRBD1 (5 bases). Germline loops: CDR1 MNHEY, CDR2 SMNVEV (reference sequence). The CDR3 totals 15 residues. V lost 8 bases, J lost 1 base, and 14 bases lay in between. Here the CDR3 reads CASRWGRVNTGELFF. CDR3 nucleotides: TGTGCCAGCCGATGGGGCAGGGTGAACACCGGGGAGCTGTTTTTT.

This chain connects TRBV19 to TRBJ2-2; 12 bases align to TRBD2. The CDR3 covers 16 residues. The junction had 2 bases not matched to a gene; V was cut back by 6 bases and J by 0 bases. Germline values: CDR1 LNHDA, CDR2 SQIVND (reference sequence). In DNA form, the CDR3 reads TGTGCCAGTAGCCCTAGCGGGAGGGCGAACACCGGGGAGCTGTTTTTT. Protein sequence: CASSPSGRANTGELFF. Filled out from reference TRBV19 and TRBJ2-2, the complete variable domain reads DGGITQSPKYLFRKEGQNVTLSCEQNLNHDAMYWYRQDPGQGLRLIYYSQIVNDFQKGDIAEGYSVSREKKESFPLTVTSAQKNPTAFYLCASSPSGRANTGELFFGEGSRLTVL.

The genes are TRBV28 and TRBJ1-5; D may be TRBD1 (5 bases). Germline V gene sequence: CDR1 MDHEN, CDR2 SYDVKM. Trimming removed 6 bases from V and 6 bases from J, with 21 bases in between. The CDR3 spans 16 residues. CDR3 protein: CASSLPILQGFQPQHF. CDR3 in DNA: TGTGCCAGCAGCCTCCCTATTCTTCAGGGTTTTCAGCCCCAGCATTTT.

The CDR3 here is CASSSRGGVGTDTQYF. The CDR3, as DNA: TGTGCCAGCAGCTCTAGGGGCGGGGTAGGCACAGATACGCAGTATTTT. V is TRBV7-2 and J is TRBJ2-3; tentatively, D is TRBD2 (6 bases). Trimming removed 4 bases at V and 1 base at J, with 15 bases between. The CDR3 runs 16 residues. Germline V gene sequence: CDR1 SGHTA, CDR2 FQGNSA.

This chain joins TRBV29-1 and TRBJ2-5; the match to TRBD1 covers 7 bases. Germline V gene sequence: CDR1 SQVTM, CDR2 ANQGSEA. With 2 bases clipped from V and 4 bases from J, the junction kept 4 bases outside the gene matches. CDR3 length equals 13 residues. CDR3 coding DNA: TGCAGCGTTGAAATAAGGGGGCTAGAGACCCAGTACTTC. Residues: CSVEIRGLETQYF.

CDR3 in DNA: TGTGCCACCAGCACGTCCCCTCGACAAGTCAATGGGCTTAACTATGGCTACACCTTC. Its translation: CATSTSPRQVNGLNYGYTF. The chain combines TRBV15 with TRBJ1-2; unclear D gene. From germline, CDR1 is LNHNV and CDR2 YYDKDF (reference sequence). This CDR3 has 19 residues. The V and J ends lost 4 bases and 1 base respectively, with 25 bases between them.

V and J are TRBV2 and TRBJ2-7, with D tentatively TRBD1 (6 bases). CDR3 length equals 13 residues. The V end was cut by 4 bases, the J end by 7 bases, with 14 bases between. Germline V gene sequence: CDR1 SNHLY, CDR2 FYNNEI. CDR3 in amino acids: CASSAGTYSEQYF. CDR3 DNA: TGTGCCAGCAGTGCCGGGACATACTCTGAGCAGTACTTC.

The rearrangement uses TRBV20-1 and TRBJ2-7; unclear D gene. This CDR3 has 11 amino acids. CDR1 DFQATT and CDR2 SNEGSKA come from the germline V gene (reference sequence). Trimming cost V 5 bases and J 6 bases, with 11 bases left between them. CDR3 amino acids: CSAVVGTEQYF. The CDR3 bases are TGCAGTGCTGTTGTGGGTACCGAGCAGTACTTC.

The chain recombines TRBV5-1 with TRBJ2-1; 12 positions agree with TRBD2. The CDR3 sequence is 16 residues long. V was clipped by 3 bases and J by 3 bases; unmatched bases: 4. CDR1 and CDR2 (germline): SGHRS, YFSETQ. The CDR3 DNA sequence: TGCGCCAGCAGCTCTCGACTAGCGGGGGACTACAATGAGCAGTTCTTC. Amino acid sequence: CASSSRLAGDYNEQFF.

The genes are TRBV28 and TRBJ1-1; D unresolved. Deletions cut 5 bases from V and 1 base from J, with 14 bases between. CDR1 and CDR2 from the germline V gene are MDHEN and SYDVKM. The CDR3 has 15 residues. CDR3 sequence: CASSPHDGTNTEAFF. Here the CDR3 DNA reads TGTGCCAGCAGTCCACACGACGGAACGAACACTGAAGCTTTCTTT.

The V call is TRBV19, the J call TRBJ2-7; TRBD2 is a possible D gene (6 bases). CDR1 is LNHDA and CDR2 is SQIVND in the germline V gene (reference sequence). Trimming pared 2 bases from V and 7 bases from J, leaving 12 bases between. The CDR3 spans 13 residues. For the CDR3, the DNA is TGTGCCAGTAGTATACAGGGAGGTGGGGAGCAGTACTTC. Translated: CASSIQGGGEQYF.

The rearrangement joins TRBV6-6 to TRBJ2-3; 8 bases are a match to TRBD2. The V and J ends lost 4 bases and 5 bases, in that order; junction bases with no gene match: 5. The CDR3 length is 14 residues. The germline V gene encodes CDR1 MNHNY and CDR2 SVGAGI (reference sequence). The CDR3 sequence is CASSWRGVGDTQYF. CDR3 coding DNA: TGTGCCAGCAGTTGGCGGGGGGTCGGAGATACGCAGTATTTT.

The chain uses TRBV5-8 and TRBJ2-1, with 7 bases lining up with TRBD1. This CDR3 region has 16 residues. J lost 4 bases, V lost 0 bases, and 7 bases had no gene match. Germline V gene sequence: CDR1 SGHTS, CDR2 YDEGEE. CDR3: CASSLAKGGTYNEQFF. For the CDR3, the DNA is TGTGCCAGCAGCTTGGCCAAAGGGGGCACTTACAATGAGCAGTTCTTC.

The V and J genes are TRBV7-2 and TRBJ2-5, with 10 positions matching TRBD2. Germline CDR1 and CDR2: SGHTA and FQGNSA. The CDR3 extends over 15 amino acids. J lost 1 base, V lost 5 bases, and 4 bases had no gene match. CDR3 sequence: CASSQQRGGQETQYF. The CDR3 DNA follows: TGTGCCAGCAGCCAACAGCGGGGGGGCCAAGAGACCCAGTACTTC.

J is TRBJ2-3 and V is TRBV27, with D perhaps assigned TRBD1 or TRBD2 (5 bases each). The germline CDR1 and CDR2 sequences are MNHEY and SMNVEV (reference sequence). Trimming shortened V by 6 bases and J by 1 base, and 20 bases separated the two germline ends. This CDR3 has 17 amino acids. CDR3 bases: TGTGCCAGCAGCCTCCAGGGCCCAACGAGGGGCACAGATACGCAGTATTTT. Amino acids: CASSLQGPTRGTDTQYF.

The chain carries TRBV19 and TRBJ2-3; D perhaps matches TRBD1 (6 bases). CDR1 and CDR2 from the germline V gene are LNHDA and SQIVND (reference sequence). This CDR3 contains 13 residues. Between the trimmed V and J ends, which lost 7 bases and 4 bases, there was a span of 12 bases. The CDR3 coding sequence is TGTGCCAGTACTCGACCAGGGGCAGATACGCAGTATTTT. Encoded protein: CASTRPGADTQYF.